The sample holds one count of the clone carrying this T cell receptor (beta chain). The data were taken from a study of cytomegalovirus exposure and HLA in healthy donors. V lost 5 bases, J lost 3 bases, and 9 bases stayed unmatched. CDR1 is MNHNY and CDR2 is SVGAGI in the germline V gene (reference sequence). The CDR3 runs 15 residues. Generated by immunoSEQ multiplex PCR, the TCRdb table keeps only in-frame clones and is missing some. The profile shows approximately 160,000 clones, 85% to 90% of them singletons. The chain joins TRBV6-6 to TRBJ2-5, with 7 nucleotides matching TRBD2. The sample was PBMCs. This clonotype originated in a woman aged 30 to 39 in good health and CMV-seronegative. The chain's CDR3 is CASSRSGREEETQYF. CDR3 nucleotides: TGTGCCAGCAGTCGCTCGGGACGGGAGGAAGAGACCCAGTACTTC.